The sequence of this T cell receptor beta chain was determined in a study of T-cell reconstitution after alpha-beta-depleted transplantation in children. Germline V gene data show CDR1 as LGHDT and CDR2 as YNNKEL (reference sequence). V lost 1 base and J lost 1, with 11 bases in between. The CDR3 contains 16 residues. TCRbeta library construction was performed incorporating unique molecular identifiers. TCRdb recomputed calls from the PCR reads with MiXCR, one row per CDR3 protein. The sample holds approximately 590,000 distinct CDR3 sequences, approximately 10% seen once. The gene calls are TRBV3-1 and TRBJ2-1, with TRBD1 as a possible D gene (5 bases). The TCR originated in a human donor who donated a stem cell graft to a child with acute myeloid leukemia. Specimen: PBMCs from the stem cell graft donor, collected from the stem cell graft. The CDR3 sequence is CASSQGVRVSYNEQFF. Written as DNA, the CDR3 is TGTGCCAGCAGCCAAGGAGTCAGGGTGTCCTACAATGAGCAGTTCTTC.